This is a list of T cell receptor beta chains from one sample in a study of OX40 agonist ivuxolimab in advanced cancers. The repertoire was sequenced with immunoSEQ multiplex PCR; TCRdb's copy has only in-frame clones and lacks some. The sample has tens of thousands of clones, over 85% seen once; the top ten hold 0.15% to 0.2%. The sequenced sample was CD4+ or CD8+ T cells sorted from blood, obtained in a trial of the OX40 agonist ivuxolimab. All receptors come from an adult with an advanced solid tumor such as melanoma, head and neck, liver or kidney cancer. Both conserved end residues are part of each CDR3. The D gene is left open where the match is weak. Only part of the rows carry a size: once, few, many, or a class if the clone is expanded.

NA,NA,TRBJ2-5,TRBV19,TGTGCCAGTACGAAGACAGGCCTTGGGGAGACCCAGTACTTC,CASTKTGLGETQYF
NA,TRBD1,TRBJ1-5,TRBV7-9,TGTGCCAGCAGCTTAGGGACAGGGGGGGATTATCAGCCCCAGCATTTT,CASSLGTGGDYQPQHF
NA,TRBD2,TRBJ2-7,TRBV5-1,TGCGCCAGCAGCTTAGCGGGGGGGCAATCCGAGCAGTACTTC,CASSLAGGQSEQYF
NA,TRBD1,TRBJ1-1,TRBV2,TGTGCCAGCATCACAGACAGGGGGAACACTGAAGCTTTCTTT,CASITDRGNTEAFF
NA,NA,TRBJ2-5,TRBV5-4,TGTGCCAGCAGCTTCGGGGGTGGAGAGACCCAGTACTTC,CASSFGGGETQYF
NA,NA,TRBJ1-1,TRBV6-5,TGTGCCAGCAGGATGGGACCGGTAAGCGCTGAAGCTTTCTTT,CASRMGPVSAEAFF
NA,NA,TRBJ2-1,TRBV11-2,TGTGCCAGCAGCACCGGGACCTACACGAGCGGTGAGCAGTTCTTC,CASSTGTYTSGEQFF
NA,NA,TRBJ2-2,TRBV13,TGTGCCAGCAGCCTATTCAAGGGAAACACCGGGGAGCTGTTTTTT,CASSLFKGNTGELFF
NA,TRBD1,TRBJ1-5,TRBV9,TGTGCCAGCAGCGCCGGGACAGGGATCAATCAGCCCCAGCATTTT,CASSAGTGINQPQHF
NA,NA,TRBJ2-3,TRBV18,TGTGCCAGCTCACCACCGGGGGCAGATACGCAGTATTTT,CASSPPGADTQYF
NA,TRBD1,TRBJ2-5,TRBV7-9,TGTGCCAGCAGCTTAGCTTCCAGGGGGCTTGGGGAGACCCAGTACTTC,CASSLASRGLGETQYF
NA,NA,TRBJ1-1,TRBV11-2,TGTGCCAGCAGCTTAGGTGCAGGGATTGAAGCTTTCTTT,CASSLGAGIEAFF
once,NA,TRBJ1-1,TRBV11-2,TGTGCCAGCAGCCGTAATGGCGGGGGACGCGCTGAAGCTTTCTTT,CASSRNGGGRAEAFF
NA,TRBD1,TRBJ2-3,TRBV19,TGTGCCAGTAGGGGACAGAGCACAGATACGCAGTATTTT,CASRGQSTDTQYF
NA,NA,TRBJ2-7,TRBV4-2,TGTGCCAGCAGCCTCCCCCGGGGGAGCTCCTACGAGCAGTACTTC,CASSLPRGSSYEQYF
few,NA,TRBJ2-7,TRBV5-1,TGCGCCAGCAGCTTTGAGCGGCTGGGGGAGCAGTACTTC,CASSFERLGEQYF
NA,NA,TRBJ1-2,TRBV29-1,TGCAGCGCCGAACAACAGGGAAACTATGGCTACACCTTC,CSAEQQGNYGYTF
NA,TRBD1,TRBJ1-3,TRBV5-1,TGCGCCAGCAGCTACGGACAGGCCGGAAACACCATATATTTT,CASSYGQAGNTIYF
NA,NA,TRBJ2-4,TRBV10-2,TGCGCCAGCAGTGAGCCACCTGGAATTGGAGCCAAAAACATTCAGTACTTC,CASSEPPGIGAKNIQYF
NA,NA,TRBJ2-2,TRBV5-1,TGCGCCAGCAGCTTGGTTCGACGGAACACCGGGGAGCTGTTTTTT,CASSLVRRNTGELFF
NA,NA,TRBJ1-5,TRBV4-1,TGCGCCAGCAGCCAAGACGTCCGAGGCAATCAGCCCCAGCATTTT,CASSQDVRGNQPQHF
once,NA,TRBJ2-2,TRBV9,TGTGCCAGCAGCGTCGACCCTTACACCGGGGAGCTGTTTTTT,CASSVDPYTGELFF
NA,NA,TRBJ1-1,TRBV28,TGTGCCAGCACCTCAGGGGAGGGACGATACACTGAAGCTTTCTTT,CASTSGEGRYTEAFF
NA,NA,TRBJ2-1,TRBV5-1,TGCGCCAGCAGCGCCCCTAGCGACTCCTACAATGAGCAGTTCTTC,CASSAPSDSYNEQFF
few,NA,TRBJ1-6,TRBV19,TGTGCCAGTAGTAGGGACGGGTCGAGGCCCCTCCACTTT,CASSRDGSRPLHF
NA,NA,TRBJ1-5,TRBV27,TGTGCCAGCAGTCCCGGGGCCCAGAGGGTTCAGCCCCAGCATTTT,CASSPGAQRVQPQHF
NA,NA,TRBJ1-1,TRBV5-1,TGCGCCAGCAGCTTGGACATGCGGGGGGCGATAGGAAACACTGAAGCTTTCTTT,CASSLDMRGAIGNTEAFF
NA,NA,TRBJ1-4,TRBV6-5,TGTGCCAGCAGACAAGTCCGGGGCCCTAATGAAAAACTGTTTTTT,CASRQVRGPNEKLFF
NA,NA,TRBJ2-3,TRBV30,TGTGCCTGGAGTGTACGCTCTGGCGGATTCACAGATACGCAGTATTTT,CAWSVRSGGFTDTQYF
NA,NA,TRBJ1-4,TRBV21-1,TGTGCCAGGGGTCGGGGGGCGCGGGTTAATGAAAAACTGTTTTTT,CARGRGARVNEKLFF
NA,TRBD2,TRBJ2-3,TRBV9,TGTGCCAGCAGCGTAGAAAGCGGGGGGCGCACAGATACGCAGTATTTT,CASSVESGGRTDTQYF
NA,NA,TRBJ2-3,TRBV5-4,TGTGCCAGCAGCTCCCCTTGGGGGGGGGCAGGGGATACGCAGTATTTT,CASSSPWGGAGDTQYF
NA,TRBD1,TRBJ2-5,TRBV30,TGTGCCGGGGACAGGGGGAAGACCCAGTACTTC,CAGDRGKTQYF
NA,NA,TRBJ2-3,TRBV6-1,TGTGCCAGCAGTGAGAAAGGGGTAGCGGTACTCAACACAGATACGCAGTATTTT,CASSEKGVAVLNTDTQYF
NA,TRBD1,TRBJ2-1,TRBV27,TGTGCCAGCAGTTCATGGGCGACAGGGGACAATGAGCAGTTCTTC,CASSSWATGDNEQFF
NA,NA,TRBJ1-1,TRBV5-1,TGCGCCAGCAGCTTGGACGGGAGGAGCAACACTGAAGCTTTCTTT,CASSLDGRSNTEAFF
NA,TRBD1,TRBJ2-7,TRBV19,TGTGCCAGTAGTATAGAAAGGACAGGGCTCTACGAGCAGTACTTC,CASSIERTGLYEQYF
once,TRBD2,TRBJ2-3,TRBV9,TGTGCCAGCAGCGGGGGACTAGCGGGCGACACAGATACGCAGTATTTT,CASSGGLAGDTDTQYF
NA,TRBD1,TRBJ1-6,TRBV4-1,TGCGCCAGCAGCCAAGTACAGGGGATTAGTTCACCCCTCCACTTT,CASSQVQGISSPLHF
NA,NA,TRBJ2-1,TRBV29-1,TGCAGCGTTACTAACGTAGCCTACAATGAGCAGTTCTTC,CSVTNVAYNEQFF
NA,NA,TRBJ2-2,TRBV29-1,TGCAGCGGCACAGGGTTACCCGGGGAGCTGTTTTTT,CSGTGLPGELFF